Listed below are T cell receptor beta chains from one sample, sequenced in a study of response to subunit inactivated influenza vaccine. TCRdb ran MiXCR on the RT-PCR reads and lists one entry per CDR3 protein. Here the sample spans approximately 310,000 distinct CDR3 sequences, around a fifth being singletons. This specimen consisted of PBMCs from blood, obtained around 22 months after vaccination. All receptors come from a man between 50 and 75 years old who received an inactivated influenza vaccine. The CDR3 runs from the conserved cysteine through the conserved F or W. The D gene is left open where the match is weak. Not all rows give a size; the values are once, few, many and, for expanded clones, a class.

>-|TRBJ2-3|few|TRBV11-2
TGTGCCAGCAGCCCAGGGCCCTACACAGATACGCAGTATTTT
CASSPGPYTDTQYF
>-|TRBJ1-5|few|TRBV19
TGTGCCAGTAACGAGGGATATGGGAATCAGCCCCAGCATTTT
CASNEGYGNQPQHF
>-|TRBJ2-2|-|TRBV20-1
TGCAGTGCACTAGCACAAGCCAGGGGCGGGGAGCTGTTTTTT
CSALAQARGGELFF
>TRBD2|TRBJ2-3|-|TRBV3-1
TGTGCCAGCAGGCGAGCGGGGGCCTCAGATACGCAGTATTTT
CASRRAGASDTQYF
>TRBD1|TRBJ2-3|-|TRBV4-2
TGTGCCAGCAGCCAACTCCCGGGACAGGGGGAGGAAGATACGCAGTATTTT
CASSQLPGQGEEDTQYF
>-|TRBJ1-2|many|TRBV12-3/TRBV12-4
TGTGCCAGCAGTTCCCGACCCTATGGCTACACCTTC
CASSSRPYGYTF
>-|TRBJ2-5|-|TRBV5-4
TGTGCCAGCAGCTTGGAGCCGGCGAGAGAGACCCAGTACTTC
CASSLEPARETQYF
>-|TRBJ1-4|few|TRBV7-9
TGTGCCAGCAGCTTAAATCCAGGAGCTAATGAAAAACTGTTTTTT
CASSLNPGANEKLFF
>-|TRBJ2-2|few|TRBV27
TGTGCCAGCAGTTCGGTACCGTGGACCGGGGAGCTGTTTTTT
CASSSVPWTGELFF
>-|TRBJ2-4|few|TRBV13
TGTGCCAGCAGCCGAAACGGGGGACTAGCCAAAAACATTCAGTACTTC
CASSRNGGLAKNIQYF
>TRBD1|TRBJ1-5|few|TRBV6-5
TGTGCCAGCAGCTATGGACAGGGGCCAACTCAGCCCCAGCATTTT
CASSYGQGPTQPQHF
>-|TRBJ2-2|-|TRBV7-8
TGTGCCAGCAGCTTATTTTTGGACTACAACACCGGGGAGCTGTTTTTT
CASSLFLDYNTGELFF
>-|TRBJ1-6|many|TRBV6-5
TGTGCCAGCAGTTACTCGGATTCACCCCTCCACTTT
CASSYSDSPLHF
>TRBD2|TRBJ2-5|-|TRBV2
TGTGCCAGCAGTGTTTATAGCGGGGGTGAGACCCAGTACTTC
CASSVYSGGETQYF
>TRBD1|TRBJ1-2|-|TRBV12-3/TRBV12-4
TGTGCCAGCAGTTTCCGGACAGGGCAAGGCTACACCTTC
CASSFRTGQGYTF
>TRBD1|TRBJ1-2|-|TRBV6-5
TGTGCCAGCAGTTACGTCGGACAGGGCGCTTGGGGCTACACCTTC
CASSYVGQGAWGYTF
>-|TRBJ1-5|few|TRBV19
TGTGCCAGTGGGAAAATTAGCAATCAGCCCCAGCATTTT
CASGKISNQPQHF
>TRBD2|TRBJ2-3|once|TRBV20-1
TGCAGTGATCAGCGGGAGTCGAGGGCAGATACGCAGTATTTT
CSDQRESRADTQYF
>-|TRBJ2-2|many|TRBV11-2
TGTGCCAGCAGGCGCGCGGGGGCCCACACCGGGGAGCTGTTTTTT
CASRRAGAHTGELFF
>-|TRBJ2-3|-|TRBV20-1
TGCAGTGCTACCCACGGGGGAGATACGCAGTATTTT
CSATHGGDTQYF
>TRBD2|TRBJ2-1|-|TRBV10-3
TGTGCCATCAGTGAGTATCCGGGACTAGCGGGGAAGAATGAGCAGTTCTTC
CAISEYPGLAGKNEQFF
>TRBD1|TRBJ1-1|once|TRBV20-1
TGCAGTGCTCCGGACAGGGGAAACACTGAAGCTTTCTTT
CSAPDRGNTEAFF
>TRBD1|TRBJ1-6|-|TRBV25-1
TGTGCCAGTAGAAGCCCCTCGACAGGGGGCAGGTCACCCCTCCACTTT
CASRSPSTGGRSPLHF
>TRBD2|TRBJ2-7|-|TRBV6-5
TGTGCCAGCAGTTACTCACCGACTAGCGCCGAGCAGTACTTC
CASSYSPTSAEQYF
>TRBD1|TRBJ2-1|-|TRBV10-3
TGTGCCACATACGCCGGACAGGGGTACAATGAGCAGTTCTTC
CATYAGQGYNEQFF
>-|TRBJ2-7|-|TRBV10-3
TGTGCCATCAGGGGGGCCTTGGGGGAGCAGTACTTC
CAIRGALGEQYF
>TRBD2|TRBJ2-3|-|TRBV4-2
TGTGCCAGCAGCCGCGGGACTAGTCGAGGCACAGATACGCAGTATTTT
CASSRGTSRGTDTQYF
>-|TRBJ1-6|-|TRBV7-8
TGTGCCAGCAGCCTTACCGGACAGTTATCCTATAATTCACCCCTCCACTTT
CASSLTGQLSYNSPLHF
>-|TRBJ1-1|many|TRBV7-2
TGTGCCAGCAGCTTAGTCCCCGGGACACTGAACACTGAAGCTTTCTTT
CASSLVPGTLNTEAFF